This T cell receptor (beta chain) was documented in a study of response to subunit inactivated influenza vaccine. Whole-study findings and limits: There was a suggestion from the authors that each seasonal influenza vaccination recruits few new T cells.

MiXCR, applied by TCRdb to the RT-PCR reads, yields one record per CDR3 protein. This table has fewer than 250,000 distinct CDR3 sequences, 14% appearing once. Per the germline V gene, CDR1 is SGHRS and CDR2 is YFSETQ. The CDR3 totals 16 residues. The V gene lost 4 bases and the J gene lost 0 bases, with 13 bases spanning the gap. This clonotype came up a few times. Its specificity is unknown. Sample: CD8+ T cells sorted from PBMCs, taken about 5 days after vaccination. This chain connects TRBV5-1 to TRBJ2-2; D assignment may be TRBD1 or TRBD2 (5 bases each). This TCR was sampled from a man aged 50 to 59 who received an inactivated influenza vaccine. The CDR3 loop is CASSATGHANTGELFF. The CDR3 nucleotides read TGCGCCAGCAGCGCAACGGGGCATGCGAACACCGGGGAGCTGTTTTTT.